The entry that follows covers one TCR beta chain sequence. The data derive from a study of shared clonotypes between healthy human individuals. Data came from immunoSEQ multiplex PCR; TCRdb stores just in-frame clones and leaves some out. This table has a few million clones, 85% to 95% appearing once. Trimming removed 5 bases from V and 2 bases from J, with 6 bases in between. Germline lookup yields CDR1 SEHNR and CDR2 FQNEAQ (reference sequence). The CDR3 extends over 12 amino acids. The sequence derives from a man aged 18-30 years in good health. Some clones in this sample may be carry-over from other donors' samples. This rearrangement joins TRBV7-9 to TRBJ1-2; D ambiguous. Sequences were obtained from naive CD4+ T cells from PBMCs. Documented subset: CD45RA+ positively selected. The CDR3 protein is CASSPDNYGYTF. The CDR3 DNA follows: TGTGCCAGCAGCCCGGACAACTATGGCTACACCTTC. The full variable domain, completed using reference TRBV7-9 and TRBJ1-2, is DTGVSQNPRHKITKRGQNVTFRCDPISEHNRLYWYRQTLGQGPEFLTYFQNEAQLEKSRLLSDRFSAERPKGSFSTLEIQRTEQGDSAMYLCASSPDNYGYTFGSGTRLTVV.